The clone carrying this T cell receptor beta chain was seen more than once but under ten times. The antigen is unknown. Trimming cost V 2 bases and J 0 bases, with 11 bases left between them. CDR3 length: 15 residues. In germline, CDR1 is LGHNA, CDR2 YNFKEQ. This record comes from a study of CD8 T cells in ankylosing spondylitis. Quantitative 5'-RACE was performed with molecular barcodes, and it yielded the TCR beta libraries. TCRdb re-called the 5' RACE reads with MiXCR, one entry per CDR3 protein. Of under 55,000 distinct CDR3 sequences in the sample, about 7.8% were seen once. Study-level results: In ankylosing spondylitis blood, a motif of roughly eight highly homologous TCR beta variants appeared characteristic.

Sequences were obtained from blood, either unsorted or a sorted T cell fraction (not recorded which). The TCR comes from a female donor with ankylosing spondylitis or in good health (not recorded which). The rearrangement joins TRBV4-2 to TRBJ2-7; D unclear. The CDR3 nucleotides are TGTGCCAGCAGCCAACCCAGCGACACCTCCTACGAGCAGTACTTC. Its translation: CASSQPSDTSYEQYF.